This T cell receptor beta chain was sequenced in a study of blood T cell repertoires in COVID-19. Study context: Sources were T cells, B-cell-depleted T cells, or PBMCs; the material itself was cDNA or gDNA.

Generated by immunoSEQ multiplex PCR, the TCRdb table keeps only in-frame clones and is missing some. The data show over 150,000 clones, more than 65% seen once. Germline V CDR1 and CDR2: SGHRS, YFSETQ. The junction had 3 bases not matched to a gene; V was cut back by 4 bases and J by 1 base. The CDR3 contains 14 residues. The TCR was taken from an older man with active or convalescent COVID-19. This rearrangement joins TRBV5-1 to TRBJ1-1; 8 bases map to TRBD1. Sequencing was performed on peripheral blood. The chain's CDR3 is CASSQGTGNTEAFF. As DNA, the CDR3 is TGCGCCAGCAGCCAAGGGACAGGGAACACTGAAGCTTTCTTT.